The text below deals with one T cell receptor beta chain. This clonotype was seen more than once but under ten times. This receptor's antigen is unknown. No base qualities exist here, and no much larger clone lies one base off it. A distance of 12 bases separates the germline ends of V and J, which lose 1 base and 8 bases respectively. Reading from cysteine to phenylalanine, the CDR3 counts 13 amino acids. Just CDR3 DNA is preserved here, 39 bases in frame from base 1. The germline V gene (reference sequence) supplies CDR1 DFQATT and CDR2 SNEGSKA. The data derive from a study of regulatory T cells in long-lasting Graves disease (dated by TCRdb to the early 2020s). In terms of the full investigation: Newly diagnosed Graves' disease patients had taken antithyroid drugs for less than 3 months. Peripheral blood TCR sequencing and RNA sequencing compared persistent Graves' disease patients with newly diagnosed Graves' disease patients. The study was conducted in China and was registered as a clinical trial. TCR sequencing covered some 13 persistent and approximately 20 newly diagnosed Graves' disease patients, some 33 samples in total. Beyond this particular receptor, the publication reports: Persistent patients shared more public clonotypes among themselves (approximately 2,500) than newly diagnosed patients did (approximately 970). TRBV28, TRBJ1-2 and TRBJ2-5 were preferentially used in persistent disease, while TRBV20-1 and TRBJ2-1 were favored in newly diagnosed disease. Peripheral blood alone was examined, since thyroid tissue, which constituted the primary lesion, could not be accessed. Sequencing and analysis were restricted to the TCR beta chain. The small sample size was acknowledged by the authors as a limitation that may reduce accuracy. Lower TCR Shannon entropy and fewer highly expanded clones were observed in persistent Graves' disease patients than in newly diagnosed patients, which suggested clonal expansion.

Libraries were constructed by multiplex PCR. The sequencer was an Illumina HiSeq 4000. To build TCR beta libraries, CDR3 regions were amplified by Arm-PCR using iRepertoire HTBI primers. Before sequencing, the PCR products went through gel purification. Per the source publication's procedure: A total of around 59 TRBV and 14 TRBJ segments were identified across samples and were used for gene usage analysis of CDR3 amino acid clonotypes. Filtered high-quality paired reads were merged into contigs using COPE and FqMerger. BLAST was used to align contigs to IMGT TRBV, TRBD and TRBJ reference genes, and CDR3 was defined according to IMGT. Highly expanded clones were defined as clonotypes with a frequency above 0.1%. Shannon entropy was used to measure repertoire diversity, and the Gini coefficient was used to measure V-J evenness. Clonotypes shared by more than one individual were considered public. Using fastp at Q25 and MiXCR, TCRdb reprocessed the public reads and kept productive beta chains. Duplicate CDR3 protein sequences are folded into a single record with the most common DNA and genes. These V and J calls originate from TCRdb's pipeline instead of the authors' own analysis. The sample table contains roughly 350,000 distinct CDR3 sequences; only one count was recorded for around 15% of them. The ten biggest clones cover around 20% of the sample.

Taken with the paper, the label for time point translates to: newly diagnosed GD, antithyroid drugs for less than 3 months. For both TCR sequencing and RNA sequencing, RNA was extracted from PBMCs using TRIzol. The diagnosis of Graves' disease followed American Thyroid Association guidelines. Patients for the study were recruited at an endocrinology department in Xi'an, China. Each patient gave 9 to 10 milliliters of peripheral blood, collected in an EDTA anticoagulant tube. Ficoll Paque Plus density gradient separation was used to isolate PBMCs, and no further T cell sorting was done. RNA quality was checked with an Agilent 2100 Bioanalyzer and agarose gel, and concentration with a NanoDrop 2000. These records were also assigned to another study, of T cells in Graves' hyperthyroidism and ophthalmopathy. The second study reports: Graves' hyperthyroidism was defined as stable when no progression to ophthalmopathy occurred over 18 months of follow-up. Hyperthyroidism patients were newly diagnosed, with disease duration under 2 months, and aged 18 to 65 years. Exclusion was applied to patients with uncontrolled infections, other autoimmune diseases, pregnancy or lactation. Clinical symptoms, serum thyroxine and TRAb, thyroid ultrasound, and orbital computed tomography formed the basis for the diagnoses. A first-round RT-PCR of the TCR CDR3 used the HTBI primer set with the Qiagen OneStep RT-PCR kit. Blood samples also contained most of the expanded thyroid clonotypes (frequency above 0.001), which suggests that blood repertoires may reflect thyroid immune responses. In cross-validation, a model built on a 13 V-J signature told ophthalmopathy apart from stable hyperthyroidism with under 90% sensitivity and around 84% specificity, and in testing the same model reached 80%/75%. During validation, the model predicted progression to ophthalmopathy a median of roughly six months ahead of onset, with more than 60% sensitivity and about 72% specificity. TCR V-J signatures able to tell the groups apart were searched for in a discovery cohort of about a hundred patients, of whom roughly 42 had Graves' ophthalmopathy and around 56 had stable Graves' hyperthyroidism. An independent validation cohort of under 20 hyperthyroidism patients and approximately 15 patients who later progressed to ophthalmopathy tested prospective prediction of ophthalmopathy. For training and testing, the 110 or so patients in the discovery cohort were randomly divided in a 7:3 ratio. In addition, the study compared T-cell repertoires in thyroid tissue and in blood from several Graves' hyperthyroidism patients. After sampling, hyperthyroidism patients received methimazole starting at 30 mg daily, and ophthalmopathy patients received high-dose intravenous methylprednisolone. Libraries were constructed in a second round of multiplex PCR, after which size selection and purification were carried out. Sequencing of the libraries was done on an Illumina HiSeq2000 using paired-end 100 bp reads. Raw data were processed with SOAPnuke, discarding reads with adapters, uncalled bases, mean Phred below 15, or no exact constant-primer or identifier match. COPE v1.2.5 was used to merge high-quality paired reads, and clonotypes were defined as unique nucleotide sequences. MiTCR v1.1 was used to align clonotypes to the IMGT TRBV, TRBD and TRBJ reference segments. Analysis was restricted to V-J combinations with a frequency above 0.0001, which covered about 99% of repertoires. The TCS score was defined as F50 (clonal expansion) divided by E x V (chaos), with BLOSUM62-based TCRdist calculated between CDR3 peptides within each V-J. Welch's t-statistics and random forest reduced around 510 V-J features to 13, which were used in a naive Bayes classifier (R e1071). No statistical method was used to set the sample size in advance, and investigators knew the group allocation. The paper describes TCR Vbeta CDR3 sequencing of 120 to 150 peripheral blood samples, made up of 43 ophthalmopathy patients, approximately 73 hyperthyroidism patients and approximately 17 progressor patients.

Recombination linked TRBV20-1 to TRBJ2-1, and TRBD2 may be the D gene, going by 5 matching bases. The receptor comes from a woman between 18 and 29 years old with Graves disease. Donor details come from another sample of the same person, matched by shared clones. The sequencing used peripheral blood mononuclear cells (PBMCs), collected at new diagnosis, from a patient treated with antithyroid drugs. The bases read TGCAGTGCTAGAGGACCACTAGGCTATGAGCAGTTCTTC. It encodes CSARGPLGYEQFF.